Listed below are T cell receptor beta chains from one sample, sequenced in a study of shared clonotypes between healthy human individuals. Generated by immunoSEQ multiplex PCR, the TCRdb table keeps only in-frame clones and is missing some. The data show just over 2,000,000 clones, 95% seen once. The material sequenced was naive CD4+ T cells sorted from blood. Source of these receptors: a man aged 18 to 35 in good health. CDR3s include the opening cysteine and the closing phenylalanine or tryptophan. A D gene is named only where the DNA matches it firmly. Only some rows state a clone size, as once, few, many or a class for expanded clones.

>TRBD1|TRBJ1-1|TRBV28|once
CASQGGRELAEAFF
TGTGCCAGCCAGGGGGGTCGGGAGTTGGCTGAAGCTTTCTTT
>NA|TRBJ2-7|TRBV5-1|NA
CASSPRGSPYEQYF
TGCGCCAGCAGCCCACGCGGGTCCCCCTACGAGCAGTACTTC
>NA|TRBJ1-6|TRBV6-5|NA
CASTRSSYNSPLHF
TGTGCCAGCACCCGTAGCTCCTATAATTCACCCCTCCACTTT
>TRBD1|TRBJ1-1|TRBV5-6|once
CASTRGSSRGTEAFF
TGTGCCAGCACCCGCGGTTCATCCAGGGGGACTGAAGCTTTCTTT
>NA|TRBJ1-1|TRBV5-1|NA
CASSFQNTEAFF
TGCGCCAGCAGCTTTCAAAACACTGAAGCTTTCTTT
>NA|TRBJ2-3|TRBV6-5|NA
CASSSGDTQYF
TGTGCCAGCAGCAGTGGAGATACGCAGTATTTT
>NA|TRBJ2-7|TRBV18|NA
CASSPSGDHEQYF
TGTGCCAGCTCACCATCCGGAGACCACGAGCAGTACTTC
>NA|TRBJ2-2|TRBV11-2|once
CASSPRGGSPTGELFF
TGTGCCAGCAGCCCTAGGGGCGGTTCCCCCACCGGGGAGCTGTTTTTT
>NA|TRBJ2-5|TRBV27|NA
CASSLNRAETQYF
TGTGCCAGCAGTTTAAACAGGGCTGAGACCCAGTACTTC
>NA|TRBJ1-6|TRBV7-2|NA
CASSLGGFDTYNSPLHF
TGTGCCAGCAGCTTAGGGGGCTTTGACACCTACAATTCACCCCTCCACTTT
>NA|TRBJ1-2|TRBV25-1|NA
CASSESGLGEGYGYTF
TGTGCCAGCAGTGAATCGGGCCTAGGGGAGGGCTATGGCTACACCTTC
>NA|TRBJ1-4|TRBV29-1|NA
CSGRGFNNEKLFF
TGCAGCGGGAGAGGGTTTAATAATGAAAAACTGTTTTTT
>NA|TRBJ2-5|TRBV18|NA
CASSPLDTEETQYF
TGTGCCAGCTCACCCTTGGACACGGAAGAGACCCAGTACTTC
>NA|TRBJ1-2|TRBV5-7|NA
CASSPVTALHGYTF
TGTGCCAGCAGCCCAGTCACGGCGCTGCATGGCTACACCTTC
>NA|TRBJ1-2|TRBV5-4|NA
CASSPYGGSNYGYTF
TGTGCCAGCAGCCCCTACGGGGGATCTAACTATGGCTACACCTTC
>NA|TRBJ1-6|TRBV5-1|NA
CASSLALAGRESPLHF
TGCGCCAGCAGCTTGGCCCTGGCAGGGCGAGAATCACCCCTCCACTTT
>NA|TRBJ1-1|TRBV6-5|NA
CASRAFRGERTEAFF
TGTGCCAGCAGAGCATTTCGGGGGGAGAGGACTGAAGCTTTCTTT
>NA|TRBJ2-1|TRBV14|NA
CASSQLSGAYNEQFF
TGTGCCAGCAGCCAATTGAGCGGAGCCTACAATGAGCAGTTCTTC
>NA|TRBJ1-1|TRBV5-1|NA
CASSLARGNTEAFF
TGCGCCAGCAGCTTGGCTCGTGGGAACACTGAAGCTTTCTTT
>TRBD2|TRBJ2-3|TRBV7-2|NA
CASTPAGRDTDTQYF
TGTGCCAGCACTCCCGCAGGGAGGGACACAGATACGCAGTATTTT
>NA|TRBJ2-7|TRBV19|NA
CASSRKGPYDEQYF
TGTGCCAGTAGTAGGAAGGGGCCTTACGACGAGCAGTACTTC
>NA|TRBJ2-7|TRBV6-1|NA
CASSVGRVGPYEQYF
TGTGCCAGCAGTGTCGGCAGGGTGGGACCTTACGAGCAGTACTTC
>NA|TRBJ1-5|TRBV29-1|NA
CSVTDTQYSNQPQHF
TGCAGCGTAACGGACACTCAATATAGCAATCAGCCCCAGCATTTT
>NA|TRBJ2-2|TRBV12-5|few
CASGLDRQRNTGELFF
TGTGCTAGTGGTTTGGACAGACAGAGGAACACCGGGGAGCTGTTTTTT
>TRBD2|TRBJ2-7|TRBV4-1|NA
CASSQSGRGNGEQYF
TGCGCCAGCAGCCAGTCCGGGAGGGGCAATGGGGAGCAGTACTTC
>NA|TRBJ1-1|TRBV5-1|NA
CASSLVGADTEAFF
TGCGCCAGCAGCTTGGTGGGGGCTGACACTGAAGCTTTCTTT
>TRBD2|TRBJ2-3|TRBV5-1|NA
CASSLVAGGFTDTQYF
TGCGCCAGCAGCTTGGTCGCGGGAGGGTTCACAGATACGCAGTATTTT
>NA|TRBJ1-4|TRBV6-5|NA
CASSRGSDEKLFF
TGTGCCAGCTCCCGGGGGTCGGATGAAAAACTGTTTTTT
>NA|TRBJ1-2|TRBV25-1|NA
CASSEQDLGGYTF
TGTGCCAGCAGTGAACAGGATCTCGGTGGCTACACCTTC
>NA|TRBJ2-7|TRBV7-2|NA
CASSFRGSYEQYF
TGTGCCAGCAGCTTCCGGGGCTCCTACGAGCAGTACTTC
>NA|TRBJ2-7|TRBV18|NA
CASSVGRAHEQYF
TGTGCCAGCTCCGTGGGAAGGGCACACGAGCAGTACTTC
>TRBD2|TRBJ2-7|TRBV2|NA
CAVTAALAGYEQYF
TGTGCCGTCACAGCGGCACTAGCGGGCTACGAGCAGTACTTC